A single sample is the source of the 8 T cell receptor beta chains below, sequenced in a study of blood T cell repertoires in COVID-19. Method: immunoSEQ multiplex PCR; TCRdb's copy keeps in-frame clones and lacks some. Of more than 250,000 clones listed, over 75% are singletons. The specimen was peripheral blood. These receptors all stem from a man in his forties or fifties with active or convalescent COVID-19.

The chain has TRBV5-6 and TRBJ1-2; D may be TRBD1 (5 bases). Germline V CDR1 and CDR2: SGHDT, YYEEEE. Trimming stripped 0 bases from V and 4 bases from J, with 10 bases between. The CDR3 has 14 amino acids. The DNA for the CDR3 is TGTGCCAGCAGCTTGGAGGGGAGGAGCTATGGCTACACCTTC. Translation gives CASSLEGRSYGYTF.

This chain's CDR3 is CASSYGDRGMGYTF. CDR3 DNA sequence: TGTGCCAGCAGCTACGGGGACAGGGGAATGGGCTACACCTTC. The J gene is TRBJ1-2, the V gene TRBV4-2; 10 nucleotides line up with TRBD1. V gave up 5 bases and J gave up 8 bases; unmatched junction bases: 8. Per germline, CDR1 LGHNA and CDR2 YNFKEQ. CDR3 length: 14 amino acids.

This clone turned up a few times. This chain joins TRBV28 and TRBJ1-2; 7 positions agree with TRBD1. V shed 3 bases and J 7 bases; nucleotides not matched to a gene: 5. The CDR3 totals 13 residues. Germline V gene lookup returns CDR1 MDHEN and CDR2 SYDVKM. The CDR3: CASSLSRGSGYTF. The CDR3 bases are TGTGCCAGCAGTTTGTCCAGGGGGAGTGGCTACACCTTC.

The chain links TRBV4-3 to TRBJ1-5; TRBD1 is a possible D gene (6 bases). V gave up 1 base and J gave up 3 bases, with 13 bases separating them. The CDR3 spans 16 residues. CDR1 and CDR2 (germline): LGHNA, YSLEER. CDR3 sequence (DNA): TGCGCCAGCAGCCAAGTGGCGGCAGGGGACAATCAGCCCCAGCATTTT. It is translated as CASSQVAAGDNQPQHF.

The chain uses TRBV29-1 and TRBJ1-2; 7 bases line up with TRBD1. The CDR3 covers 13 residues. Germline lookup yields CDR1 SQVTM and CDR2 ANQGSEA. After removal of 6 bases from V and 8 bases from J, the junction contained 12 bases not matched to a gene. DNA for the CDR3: TGCAGCGTCGCAACCGACAGGGCCGGCGGCTACACCTTC. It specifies CSVATDRAGGYTF.

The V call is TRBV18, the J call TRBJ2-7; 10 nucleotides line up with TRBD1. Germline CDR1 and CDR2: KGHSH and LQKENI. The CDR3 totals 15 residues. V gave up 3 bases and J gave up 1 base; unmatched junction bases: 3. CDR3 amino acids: CASSPGTGVSYEQYF. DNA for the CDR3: TGTGCCAGCTCACCCGGGACAGGGGTTTCCTACGAGCAGTACTTC.

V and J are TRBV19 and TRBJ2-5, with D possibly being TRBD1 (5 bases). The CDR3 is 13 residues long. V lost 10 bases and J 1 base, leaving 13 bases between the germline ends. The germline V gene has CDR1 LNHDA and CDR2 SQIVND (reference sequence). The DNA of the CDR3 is TGTGCCACCACGGACACATTCCAAGAGACCCAGTACTTC. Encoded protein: CATTDTFQETQYF.

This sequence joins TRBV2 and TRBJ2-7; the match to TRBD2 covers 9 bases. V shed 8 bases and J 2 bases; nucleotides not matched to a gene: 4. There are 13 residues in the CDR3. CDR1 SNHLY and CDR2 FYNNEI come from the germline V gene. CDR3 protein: CASWRLAAYEQYF. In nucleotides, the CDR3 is TGTGCCAGCTGGAGACTAGCGGCCTACGAGCAGTACTTC.